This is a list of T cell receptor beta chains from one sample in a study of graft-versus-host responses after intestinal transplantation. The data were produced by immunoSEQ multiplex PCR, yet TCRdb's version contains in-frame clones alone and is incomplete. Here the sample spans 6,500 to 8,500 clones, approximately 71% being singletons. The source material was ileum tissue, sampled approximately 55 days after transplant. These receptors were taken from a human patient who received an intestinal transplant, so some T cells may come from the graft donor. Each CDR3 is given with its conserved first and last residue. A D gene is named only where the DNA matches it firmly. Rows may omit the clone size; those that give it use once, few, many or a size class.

CASSQVDGIEQFF,TGTGCCAGCAGCCAAGTTGACGGGATCGAGCAGTTCTTC,.,TRBV7-2,.,TRBJ2-1
CATSAAVNHGYTF,TGTGCCACCAGCGCAGCGGTAAATCATGGCTACACCTTC,.,TRBV15,.,TRBJ1-2
CASSQFQGDTEAFF,TGTGCCAGCAGCCAATTTCAAGGGGACACTGAAGCTTTCTTT,.,TRBV14,.,TRBJ1-1
CASSLEVAGIGTGELFF,TGCGCCAGCAGCTTGGAGGTAGCGGGGATTGGCACCGGGGAGCTGTTTTTT,.,TRBV5-1,TRBD2,TRBJ2-2
CASGGLGGGPEQFF,TGTGCCAGCGGGGGGCTGGGGGGGGGCCCTGAGCAGTTCTTC,.,TRBV6-5,.,TRBJ2-1
CASSPTVGSVSLNEQFF,TGTGCCAGCAGCCCTACCGTTGGAAGCGTCTCCCTAAATGAGCAGTTCTTC,.,TRBV4-2,.,TRBJ2-1
CASSFGAGYGYTF,TGTGCCAGCAGCTTTGGGGCGGGGTATGGCTACACCTTC,.,TRBV5-5,.,TRBJ1-2
CASSLGQDRALYGYTF,TGTGCCAGCAGCTTGGGACAGGACAGGGCTCTCTATGGCTACACCTTC,.,TRBV5-4,TRBD1,TRBJ1-2
CASRGEDSNQPQHF,TGTGCCAGCAGGGGGGAGGACAGCAATCAGCCCCAGCATTTT,.,TRBV2,.,TRBJ1-5
CSVALVASDRGLQTKLFF,TGCAGCGTTGCGTTAGTAGCGTCCGACCGGGGTTTGCAGACGAAACTGTTTTTT,.,TRBV29-1,.,TRBJ1-4
CASSLGGGGQETQYF,TGTGCCAGCAGCTTAGGGGGGGGCGGCCAAGAGACCCAGTACTTC,.,TRBV7-2,.,TRBJ2-5
CASTSGEFF,TGTGCCAGCACTAGCGGGGAGTTCTTC,.,TRBV2,TRBD2,TRBJ2-1
CSAGGVTEAFF,TGCAGTGCAGGGGGCGTCACTGAAGCTTTCTTT,.,TRBV20-1,TRBD1,TRBJ1-1
CASSKTNSSPKLFF,TGTGCCAGCAGCAAGACTAACTCCTCACCAAAACTGTTTTTT,few,TRBV6-1,.,TRBJ1-4
CSVEGQSTDTQYF,TGCAGCGTTGAGGGGCAGAGCACAGATACGCAGTATTTT,.,TRBV29-1,.,TRBJ2-3
CASSQADREGGYTF,TGCGCCAGCAGCCAAGCGGACAGGGAGGGAGGCTACACCTTC,.,TRBV4-1,TRBD1,TRBJ1-2
CASSDSWEKLFF,TGCGCCAGCAGTGATTCTTGGGAGAAACTGTTTTTT,.,TRBV10-2,.,TRBJ1-4
CASSLSYNEQFF,TGTGCCAGCAGCCTCTCTTACAATGAGCAGTTCTTC,.,TRBV5-5,.,TRBJ2-1
CAWRRGLSADTQYF,TGTGCCTGGAGGCGGGGGCTCAGTGCAGATACGCAGTATTTT,few,TRBV30,.,TRBJ2-3
CASSRDLNTEAFF,TGCGCCAGCAGCCGCGATCTGAACACTGAAGCTTTCTTT,.,TRBV4-3,.,TRBJ1-1
CASSLQGAAPVDQYF,TGTGCCAGCAGCTTGCAGGGGGCTGCCCCGGTGGACCAGTACTTC,.,TRBV7-6,TRBD1,TRBJ2-5
CASSWTANTGELFF,TGTGCCAGCAGCTGGACAGCGAACACCGGGGAGCTGTTTTTT,.,TRBV5-6,.,TRBJ2-2
CASSFAQPQETQYF,TGTGCCAGCAGCTTTGCACAGCCCCAAGAGACCCAGTACTTC,.,TRBV5-6,.,TRBJ2-5
CASRSTVEGKNEQFF,TGTGCCAGCAGATCAACGGTAGAGGGTAAGAATGAGCAGTTCTTC,.,TRBV7-2,.,TRBJ2-1
CASSSQETQYF,TGTGCCAGCAGCTCGCAAGAGACCCAGTACTTC,.,TRBV7-4,.,TRBJ2-5
CARDRDYDGELFF,TGTGCCAGGGACAGGGACTATGACGGGGAGCTGTTTTTT,.,TRBV7-9,.,TRBJ2-2
CASSSGEGGPLDNEQFF,TGTGCCAGCAGTTCAGGGGAGGGGGGGCCCTTAGACAATGAGCAGTTCTTC,.,TRBV2,.,TRBJ2-1
CAWSPASGGAGDTQYF,TGTGCCTGGAGTCCCGCTAGCGGGGGGGCCGGAGATACGCAGTATTTT,.,TRBV30,TRBD2,TRBJ2-3
CSGDISPQETQYF,TGCAGCGGGGACATCTCCCCACAAGAGACCCAGTACTTC,.,TRBV29-1,.,TRBJ2-5
CASSLGPRQGPNGNTIYF,TGTGCCAGCAGCTTAGGTCCCCGACAGGGCCCAAATGGAAACACCATATATTTT,few,TRBV7-6,TRBD1,TRBJ1-3
CASSPGQPQETQYF,TGTGCCAGCAGCCCCGGACAGCCACAAGAGACCCAGTACTTC,few,TRBV5-4,.,TRBJ2-5
CASSSGSAVLNYGYTF,TGTGCCAGCAGCAGCGGGTCGGCAGTCCTTAACTATGGCTACACCTTC,.,TRBV11-2,.,TRBJ1-2
CASSLMTRRQETQYF,TGTGCCAGCAGCTTAATGACTAGAAGGCAAGAGACCCAGTACTTC,few,TRBV7-2,.,TRBJ2-5
CASSPRNTEAFF,TGTGCCAGCAGCCCTCGGAACACTGAAGCTTTCTTT,.,TRBV14,.,TRBJ1-1
CATSSLAGEPDTQYF,TGTGCCACCAGCTCCCTGGCAGGGGAGCCAGATACGCAGTATTTT,.,TRBV15,.,TRBJ2-3
CASSRQLYQPQHF,TGTGCCAGCAGTCGACAGCTCTATCAGCCCCAGCATTTT,.,TRBV6-5,.,TRBJ1-5
CASSGQGSSGNTIYF,TGTGCCAGCAGCGGACAGGGAAGCTCTGGAAACACCATATATTTT,.,TRBV2,TRBD1,TRBJ1-3